What follows are 22 T cell receptor beta chains derived from one specimen sequenced in a study of blood T cells in healthy people across ages. A second PCR of roughly 6 to 12 cycles used a sample-barcoded 5' primer and a J-beta primer mix. Using its own MiXCR run on the 5' RACE reads, TCRdb lists one record per CDR3 protein. The sample shows about 1,600,000 distinct CDR3 sequences, approximately 42% of them seen only once. The sequenced sample was blood. These receptors were obtained from a woman aged 18-29 years in good health.

Regarding this clonotype: Sequence at one end of the junction differs from germline and may be a read error. The V call is TRBV12-3 or TRBV12-4, the J call TRBJ2-7; D unresolved. The CDR3 extends over 15 amino acids. CDR3 region: CAGSLLGISSYEQYF. In DNA form, the CDR3 reads TGTGCCGGCAGTTTGTTGGGCATTAGCTCCTACGAGCAGTACTTC.

This clonotype showed up just a few times. The V call is TRBV7-9, the J call TRBJ1-1, with D perhaps TRBD1 (5 bases). V was clipped by 7 bases and J by 4 bases, with 16 bases between them. Germline CDR1 SEHNR, CDR2 FQNEAQ (reference sequence). The CDR3 consists of 14 residues. The DNA of the CDR3 is TGTGCCAGCACCCTAGACTCAAGGGGCACTGAAGCTTTCTTT. This translates into CASTLDSRGTEAFF.

The chain recombines TRBV20-1 with TRBJ2-1, with 10 nucleotides matching TRBD2. V gave up 3 bases and J gave up 4 bases; unmatched junction bases: 12. The CDR3 covers 17 residues. Looked up from germline, CDR1 is DFQATT and CDR2 is SNEGSKA (reference sequence). The CDR3 DNA is TGCAGTGCTAGGGGGCTAGCGGGGGACGGTTGTTACAATGAGCAGTTCTTC. This sequence encodes CSARGLAGDGCYNEQFF.

In nucleotides, the CDR3 is TGTGCCAGCAGTTCCCATGTAAGGGACAGCAGCTATAATTCACCCCTCCACTTT. This sequence encodes CASSSHVRDSSYNSPLHF. The chain has TRBV27 and TRBJ1-6, with TRBD1 matching over 7 bases. V shed 4 bases and J 3 bases; nucleotides not matched to a gene: 12. The CDR3 spans 18 residues. Germline CDR1 MNHEY, CDR2 SMNVEV (reference sequence).

The gene calls are TRBV27 and TRBJ2-2, with TRBD1 matching over 7 bases. Germline loops: CDR1 MNHEY, CDR2 SMNVEV (reference sequence). This CDR3 region has 16 residues. The J segment lost 2 bases and the V segment lost 6 bases, leaving 9 bases of the junction unmatched. CDR3 coding DNA: TGTGCCAGCAGCCTCACAGGGGAACCAAACACCGGGGAGCTGTTTTTT. Amino acids: CASSLTGEPNTGELFF.

This sequence joins TRBV3-1 and TRBJ1-2; TRBD1 aligns across 7 bases. Germline CDR1 and CDR2: LGHDT and YNNKEL (reference sequence). Germline trimming cut 4 bases from V and 10 bases from J; bases unmatched to any gene: 3. This CDR3 region has 11 residues. This CDR3 is CASSLRGDYTF. DNA of the CDR3: TGTGCCAGCAGCCTCAGGGGGGACTACACCTTC. Together with reference TRBV3-1 and TRBJ1-2, the CDR3 gives the full variable domain: DTAVSQTPKYLVTQMGNDKSIKCEQNLGHDTMYWYKQDSKKFLKIMFSYNNKELIINETVPNRFSPKSPDKAHLNLHINSLELGDSAVYFCASSLRGDYTFGSGTRLTVV.

This clonotype turned up a few times. V is TRBV7-2 and J is TRBJ2-1, with 14 bases aligning to TRBD2. CDR3 length equals 16 residues. Losses at the gene ends were 4 bases for V and 6 bases for J; bases not matched to a gene: 5. Germline V CDR1 and CDR2: SGHTA, FQGNSA. The CDR3 bases are TGTGCCAGCAGCTACTCAGGACTAGCGGGAGGCAATGAGCAGTTCTTC. Encoded protein: CASSYSGLAGGNEQFF.

V gene TRBV9 combines with J gene TRBJ2-2; 10 bases agree with TRBD1. Trimming took 3 bases from V and 4 from J; bases not matched to a gene: 6. This CDR3 region has 16 residues. Germline CDR1 and CDR2: SGDLS and YYNGEE. CDR3 DNA sequence: TGTGCCAGCAGCGGGGGACAGGGGAGCTTCACCGGGGAGCTGTTTTTT. Translating it yields CASSGGQGSFTGELFF.

This chain connects TRBV3-1 to TRBJ1-2; D unclear. Per germline, CDR1 LGHDT and CDR2 YNNKEL (reference sequence). The CDR3 loop spans 13 amino acids. With 0 bases removed from V and 8 bases from J, the gap between germline ends came to 10 bases. CDR3 amino acids: CASSQDRWLGYTF. CDR3 nucleotides: TGTGCCAGCAGCCAAGATCGTTGGTTGGGCTACACCTTC.

J is TRBJ2-1 and V is TRBV4-1; D remains ambiguous. This CDR3 spans 13 amino acids. Trimming took off 1 base at V and 10 bases at J, with 11 bases between the two ends. CDR1 and CDR2 (germline): MGHRA, YSYEKL. The CDR3 region is CASSQVYSLEQFF. CDR3 DNA sequence: TGCGCCAGCAGCCAAGTTTACTCCTTGGAGCAGTTCTTC.

This clonotype was seen more than once but under ten times. This sequence joins TRBV5-1 and TRBJ2-3; weak D call: TRBD2 (5 bases). Trimming took off 2 bases at V and 3 bases at J, with 16 bases between the two ends. Germline CDR1 and CDR2: SGHRS and YFSETQ. The CDR3 runs to 16 residues. CDR3 sequence: CASSLQSGGGTDTQYF. The DNA for the CDR3 is TGCGCCAGCAGCTTACAAAGCGGTGGAGGAACAGATACGCAGTATTTT.

This clonotype was seen many times. V gene TRBV29-1 combines with J gene TRBJ2-7; the D is unclear. The CDR3 consists of 11 residues. V gave up 7 bases and J gave up 7 bases, with 14 bases separating them. In germline, CDR1 is SQVTM, CDR2 ANQGSEA. DNA for the CDR3: TGCAGCGCCGCCTCGGCGCGGGAGCAGTACTTC. The encoded protein is CSAASAREQYF.

The CDR3 sequence: CASSPTRREGTDTQYF. The CDR3 DNA sequence: TGCGCCAGCAGCCCGACTAGAAGGGAAGGCACAGATACGCAGTATTTT. This sequence joins TRBV4-1 and TRBJ2-3; possible D gene TRBD2, 6 bases. Trimming stripped 4 bases from V and 1 base from J, with 15 bases between. CDR1 and CDR2 from the germline V gene are MGHRA and YSYEKL. This CDR3 region has 16 residues.

This clonotype was seen only once. The V call is TRBV27, the J call TRBJ1-4, with no clear D. Per germline, CDR1 MNHEY and CDR2 SMNVEV (reference sequence). The V end was cut by 6 bases, the J end by 4 bases, with 12 bases between. The CDR3 consists of 14 residues. Here the CDR3 DNA reads TGTGCCAGCAGGAATGGACCCCTTAATGAAAAACTGTTTTTT. Its protein is CASRNGPLNEKLFF.

The J gene is TRBJ1-5, the V gene TRBV6-4; tentative D call: TRBD1 (5 bases). CDR1 and CDR2 from the germline V gene are MRHNA and SNTAGT. This CDR3 region has 15 residues. V dropped 3 bases and J dropped 6 bases, with 15 bases sitting between them. The CDR3 sequence: CASSERAGSAQPQHF. The CDR3 region has the DNA TGTGCCAGCAGTGAACGGGCAGGGTCCGCTCAGCCCCAGCATTTT.

V usage is TRBV6-5 and J usage is TRBJ2-5, with D tentatively TRBD1 or TRBD2 (5 bases each). Trimming removed 10 bases from V and 2 bases from J, with 14 bases in between. Germline V gene data show CDR1 as MNHEY and CDR2 as SVGAGI. The CDR3 extends over 13 amino acids. The DNA for the CDR3 is TGTGCCATTGGGGACCGATCGCAAGAGACCCAGTACTTC. Translation gives CAIGDRSQETQYF.

V is TRBV28 and J is TRBJ2-5, with 9 positions matching TRBD1. Per germline, CDR1 MDHEN and CDR2 SYDVKM. The CDR3 runs to 14 residues. The V segment lost 7 bases and the J segment 3 bases; nucleotides outside the gene matches: 6. CDR3 bases: TGTGCCAGCAATCCGACAGGGGGTGAAGAGACCCAGTACTTC. Amino acid sequence: CASNPTGGEETQYF.

The chain carries TRBV5-1 and TRBJ1-6, with D hard to call. Trimming cost V 0 bases and J 5 bases, with 12 bases left between them. This CDR3 region has 16 residues. Per germline, CDR1 SGHRS and CDR2 YFSETQ. The CDR3 region is CASSLVAGRDNSPLHF. The CDR3 coding sequence is TGCGCCAGCAGCTTGGTTGCCGGGAGGGATAATTCACCCCTCCACTTT.

V gene TRBV20-1 combines with J gene TRBJ2-7; TRBD1 aligns across 9 bases. CDR3 length equals 12 residues. Germline CDR1 DFQATT, CDR2 SNEGSKA (reference sequence). CDR3 protein: CSISTGGYEQYF. Written as DNA, the CDR3 is TGCAGCATATCGACAGGGGGCTACGAGCAGTACTTC.

In nucleotides, the CDR3 is TGTGCCAGCAGTGAATGGGCAGGGGTCAATGAGCAGTTCTTC. It codes for CASSEWAGVNEQFF. The rearrangement links TRBV25-1 to TRBJ2-1; TRBD1 might be the D (6 bases). V shed 1 base and J shed 6 bases, with 10 bases lying between them. Germline lookup yields CDR1 MGHDK and CDR2 SYGVNS. The CDR3 loop spans 14 amino acids. The full variable domain, rest sourced from reference TRBV25-1 and TRBJ2-1, is EADIYQTPRYLVIGTGKKITLECSQTMGHDKMYWYQQDPGMELHLIHYSYGVNSTEKGDLSSESTVSRIRTEHFPLTLESARPSHTSQYLCASSEWAGVNEQFFGPGTRLTVL.

The rearrangement joins TRBV6-1 to TRBJ2-5, with a weak D call TRBD1 (6 bases). Germline V lookup: CDR1 MNHNS, CDR2 SASEGT. The CDR3 extends over 13 amino acids. The V gene lost 7 bases and the J gene lost 0 bases, with 9 bases spanning the gap. CDR3 sequence: CASKKGDQETQYF. The CDR3 DNA reads TGTGCCAGCAAGAAGGGGGACCAAGAGACCCAGTACTTC.

The chain carries TRBV28 and TRBJ2-7; maybe TRBD2 (6 bases). The CDR3 runs 14 residues. From germline, CDR1 is MDHEN and CDR2 SYDVKM. The V end lost 3 bases, the J end lost 7 bases, and 16 bases lay between the germline ends. The CDR3 protein is CASSFPGTGREQYF. The DNA of the CDR3 is TGTGCCAGCAGTTTTCCCGGGACTGGTAGGGAGCAGTACTTC.